A selection of T cell receptor beta chains follows, all from one sample in a study of OX40 agonist ivuxolimab in advanced cancers. Clones were read by immunoSEQ multiplex PCR, and TCRdb kept only the in-frame ones, dropping some. This table has some 70,000 clones, around 80% appearing once. This sample comprised CD4+ or CD8+ T cells sorted from blood, obtained in a trial of the OX40 agonist ivuxolimab. The receptors come from an adult with an advanced solid tumor such as melanoma, head and neck, liver or kidney cancer. The CDR3 runs from the conserved cysteine through the conserved F or W. The order of the fields is J gene, D gene, V gene, clone size, CDR3 protein, CDR3 DNA. A D gene is named only where the DNA matches it firmly. The size of a clone is reported for some rows only, either as once, few or many, or as a class for expanded clones.

TRBJ2-1,NA,TRBV7-6,NA,CASSATNEQFF,TGTGCCAGCAGCGCCACTAATGAGCAGTTCTTC
TRBJ2-1,NA,TRBV7-9,NA,CASSPYDRNNEQFF,TGTGCCAGCAGCCCGTACGATCGGAACAATGAGCAGTTCTTC
TRBJ1-2,NA,TRBV27,few,CASSLRSDGYGYTF,TGTGCCAGCAGTTTACGGTCCGATGGCTATGGCTACACCTTC
TRBJ1-3,NA,TRBV28,once,CASSPGGDGNTIYF,TGTGCCAGCAGCCCCGGGGGGGACGGAAACACCATATATTTT
TRBJ2-3,TRBD1,TRBV18,NA,CASSATGGAGDTQYF,TGTGCCAGCTCCGCAACAGGGGGCGCAGGGGATACGCAGTATTTT
TRBJ1-3,NA,TRBV9,NA,CASSVSVSGNTIYF,TGTGCCAGCAGCGTTAGTGTCTCTGGAAACACCATATATTTT
TRBJ2-3,TRBD2,TRBV7-6,NA,CASSRGGSTDTQYF,TGTGCCAGCAGCCGCGGGGGGTCCACAGATACGCAGTATTTT
TRBJ1-1,NA,TRBV15,NA,CATSRVPGLSNTEAFF,TGTGCCACCAGCAGAGTCCCGGGGCTCTCGAACACTGAAGCTTTCTTT
TRBJ1-3,NA,TRBV30,NA,CAWMRGSGNTIYF,TGTGCCTGGATGCGGGGTTCGGGAAACACCATATATTTT
TRBJ2-3,TRBD1,TRBV5-1,NA,CASSLGDRGSDTQYF,TGCGCCAGCAGCTTGGGGGACAGGGGTTCAGATACGCAGTATTTT
TRBJ1-1,TRBD1,TRBV27,NA,CASSASTGVEAFF,TGTGCCAGCAGTGCATCGACAGGGGTAGAAGCTTTCTTT
TRBJ1-2,TRBD1,TRBV2,few,CASSVRSGTGTSGYTF,TGTGCCAGCAGTGTCCGATCCGGGACAGGGACCAGTGGCTACACCTTC
TRBJ1-1,TRBD1,TRBV7-2,NA,CASSQGQANTEAFF,TGTGCCAGCAGCCAGGGACAGGCGAACACTGAAGCTTTCTTT
TRBJ2-7,TRBD2,TRBV7-2,NA,CASSLGLAGGAYEQYF,TGTGCCAGCAGCTTAGGTCTAGCGGGAGGGGCCTACGAGCAGTACTTC
TRBJ2-3,NA,TRBV4-1,NA,CASSHPFSGSTDTQYF,TGCGCCAGCAGCCACCCTTTTTCGGGTAGCACAGATACGCAGTATTTT
TRBJ2-2,NA,TRBV7-2,NA,CASSLSMLGTGELFF,TGTGCCAGCAGTCTCTCAATGTTGGGCACCGGGGAGCTGTTTTTT
TRBJ2-3,NA,TRBV9,few,CASSVDGSTDTQYF,TGTGCCAGCAGCGTAGACGGGAGCACAGATACGCAGTATTTT
TRBJ2-3,TRBD2,TRBV28,NA,CASSGGGTDTQYF,TGTGCCAGCAGTGGGGGGGGCACAGATACGCAGTATTTT
TRBJ2-3,NA,TRBV11-3,once,CASSSRTPGGWADTQYF,TGTGCCAGCAGCTCCCGGACCCCCGGCGGGTGGGCAGATACGCAGTATTTT
TRBJ1-5,TRBD1,TRBV18,NA,CASSLGTGQGAQPQHF,TGTGCCAGCTCACTCGGGACAGGGCAAGGGGCACAGCCCCAGCATTTT
TRBJ1-4,TRBD1,TRBV4-1,few,CASSPGPGGIEKLFF,TGCGCCAGCAGCCCCGGACCAGGGGGAATTGAAAAACTGTTTTTT
TRBJ2-5,TRBD2,TRBV9,NA,CASSVDPASGHGAQYF,TGTGCCAGCAGCGTAGATCCCGCTAGCGGACATGGGGCCCAGTACTTC